The 11 T cell receptor beta chains below all came from one sample that was sequenced in a study of blood T cell repertoires in COVID-19. Sequencing was performed with immunoSEQ multiplex PCR; in TCRdb, only in-frame clones are kept and a portion is missing. In the table there are some 340,000 clones, more than 90% of which are singletons. The sample taken for sequencing was PBMCs or T cells enriched from blood (not recorded which). These receptors were obtained from a woman between 25 and 40 years old who had been exposed to COVID-19.

The chain has TRBV6-5 and TRBJ2-7; no reliable D call. V was shortened by 6 bases and J by 5 bases, with 14 bases between the two germline ends. Germline V gives CDR1 MNHEY, CDR2 SVGAGI. The CDR3 extends over 13 amino acids. CDR3 bases: TGTGCCAGCAGCTGGGCCGACAAGGACGAGCAGTACTTC. It is translated as CASSWADKDEQYF.

This chain joins TRBV7-7 and TRBJ2-5; 11 positions agree with TRBD1. Trimming took 4 bases from V and 2 from J; bases not matched to a gene: 3. There are 15 residues in the CDR3. Per the germline V gene, CDR1 is SSHAT and CDR2 is FNYEAQ (reference sequence). CDR3 in amino acids: CASSSGQGGQETQYF. The CDR3 DNA reads as TGTGCCAGCAGCTCGGGACAGGGGGGTCAAGAGACCCAGTACTTC.

The V gene is TRBV21-1, the J gene TRBJ2-5; the table's D call of TRBD1 was not tested on the DNA. TRBV21-1 is reported as a pseudogene. The CDR3 is 15 amino acids. The CDR3, as DNA: TGTGCCAGCAGCAAAGTCCCGACAGGGAGGGAGACCCAGTACTTC. It codes for CASSKVPTGRETQYF.

The V gene is TRBV18, the J gene TRBJ1-2; 8 positions agree with TRBD1. Germline CDR1 is KGHSH and CDR2 is LQKENI. The CDR3 runs 14 residues. V lost 3 bases to trimming and J lost 4 bases; unmatched junction nucleotides: 4. In DNA form, the CDR3 reads TGTGCCAGCTCACCGCCAACAGGGGGCTATGGCTACACCTTC. Its protein product is CASSPPTGGYGYTF.

This chain links TRBV9 with TRBJ2-2, with no clear D. The CDR3 totals 14 residues. Between the trimmed V and J ends, which lost 2 bases and 0 bases, there was a span of 5 bases. CDR1 is SGDLS and CDR2 is YYNGEE in the germline V gene. CDR3 in amino acids: CASSVRANTGELFF. In DNA, the CDR3 is TGTGCCAGCAGCGTTCGGGCGAACACCGGGGAGCTGTTTTTT.

The chain uses TRBV5-1 and TRBJ1-2, with D possibly TRBD1 on 6 matching bases. Trimming cost V 3 bases and J 3 bases, with 15 bases left between them. Germline loops: CDR1 SGHRS, CDR2 YFSETQ. The CDR3 sequence is 15 residues long. CDR3 protein: CASSSSQGRHYGYTF. CDR3 nucleotides: TGCGCCAGCAGCTCGTCACAGGGTAGGCACTATGGCTACACCTTC.

This chain uses TRBV10-3 with TRBJ1-1; maybe TRBD1 (5 bases). Germline V gene data show CDR1 as ENHRY and CDR2 as SYGVKD. This CDR3 region has 14 residues. The V and J ends lost 0 bases and 3 bases respectively, with 8 bases between them. CDR3 sequence (DNA): TGTGCCATCAGTGAGTCGGGGCCCCACACTGAAGCTTTCTTT. Protein sequence: CAISESGPHTEAFF.

This rearrangement joins TRBV19 to TRBJ2-5, with TRBD2 as a possible D gene (6 bases). The CDR3 contains 11 residues. Germline values: CDR1 LNHDA, CDR2 SQIVND (reference sequence). V was shortened by 7 bases and J by 8 bases, with 11 bases between the two germline ends. CDR3 bases: TGTGCCAGTAAGGACTACTCAACCCAGTACTTC. It yields the protein CASKDYSTQYF.

The chain employs TRBV6-5 and TRBJ1-5; 7 positions agree with TRBD1. The CDR3 has 14 residues. V shed 5 bases, J shed 4 bases, and the junction held 5 bases outside the gene matches. CDR1 is MNHEY and CDR2 is SVGAGI in the germline V gene. CDR3 DNA: TGTGCCAGCAGTCCCCCAGGGGGGAATCAGCCCCAGCATTTT. This encodes CASSPPGGNQPQHF.

The CDR3 region has the DNA TGTGCCAGCAGCTTGCGGGCGGGAGGTTGGGAAAAACTGTTTTTT. Encoded protein: CASSLRAGGWEKLFF. This chain links TRBV5-5 with TRBJ1-4; D is unresolved. Germline V gives CDR1 SGHKS, CDR2 YYEKEE (reference sequence). The length of the CDR3 is 15 residues. Trimming stripped 1 base from V and 8 bases from J, with 15 bases between. The full variable domain, in which reference TRBV5-5 and TRBJ1-4 provide the parts outside the CDR3, is DAGVTQSPTHLIKTRGQQVTLRCSPISGHKSVSWYQQVLGQGPQFIFQYYEKEERGRGNFPDRFSARQFPNYSSELNVNALLLGDSALYLCASSLRAGGWEKLFFGSGTQLSVL.

The chain has TRBV5-4 and TRBJ1-1, with 10 positions matching TRBD1. The CDR3 is made up of 16 amino acids. The ends lost 3 bases at V and 7 bases at J; junction bases unmatched: 12. Germline assignment: CDR1 SGHNT and CDR2 YYREEE (reference sequence). CDR3 region: CASSSAGQGRSGEAFF. CDR3 DNA: TGTGCCAGCAGCTCGGCGGGACAGGGGAGGAGTGGTGAAGCTTTCTTT.